This T cell receptor beta chain was observed in a study of T-cell memory formation after mild COVID-19. The overall study: TCR clusters largely stayed donor specific. Study findings and constraints: Mostly located in CM and EM were contracting CD4+ clones, with contracting CD8+ clones located in EMRA.

CDR3 size: 16 residues. A remark on this clonotype: Its specificity is unknown.

TCRdb passed the 5' RACE reads through MiXCR, listing each CDR3 protein once. The table lists 410,000 or so distinct CDR3 sequences, more than 20% of them singletons. The chain employs TRBV21-1 and TRBJ2-1; the tabulated D call, TRBD2, remains unverified against the DNA. TRBV21-1 is assigned pseudogene status. This TCR derives from an adult woman who had mild COVID-19 (a few samples of this study predate the infection). Cell type and time point are not known. Material for sequencing was PBMCs or a T cell subset sorted from them (not recorded which). Here the CDR3 DNA reads TGTGCCAGCAGCAAAGTCTCGGGACTAGAATACAATGAGCAGTTCTTC. Protein sequence: CASSKVSGLEYNEQFF.